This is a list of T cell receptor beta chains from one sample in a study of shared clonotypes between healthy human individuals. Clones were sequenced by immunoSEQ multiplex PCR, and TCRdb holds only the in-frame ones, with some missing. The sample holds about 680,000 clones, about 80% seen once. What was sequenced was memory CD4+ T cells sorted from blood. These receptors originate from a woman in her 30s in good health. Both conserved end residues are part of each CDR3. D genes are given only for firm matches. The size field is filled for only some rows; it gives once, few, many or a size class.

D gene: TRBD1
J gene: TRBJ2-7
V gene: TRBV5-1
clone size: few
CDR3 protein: CASSFQGAGEQYF
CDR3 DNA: TGCGCCAGCAGCTTTCAGGGGGCCGGCGAGCAGTACTTC

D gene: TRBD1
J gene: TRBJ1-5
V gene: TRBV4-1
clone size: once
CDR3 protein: CASSPRTGGNQPQHF
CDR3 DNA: TGCGCCAGCAGCCCGAGGACAGGGGGCAATCAGCCCCAGCATTTT

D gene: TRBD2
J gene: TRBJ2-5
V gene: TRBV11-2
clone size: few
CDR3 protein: CASSPLAGLVETQYF
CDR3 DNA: TGTGCCAGCAGCCCATTAGCGGGCCTTGTAGAGACCCAGTACTTC

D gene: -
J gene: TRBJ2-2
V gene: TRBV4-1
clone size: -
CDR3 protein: CASSQELFGTLRAGELFF
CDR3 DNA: TGCGCCAGCAGCCAAGAGTTGTTTGGGACTTTACGGGCCGGGGAGCTGTTTTTT

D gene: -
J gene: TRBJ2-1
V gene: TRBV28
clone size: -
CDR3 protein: CASSSRTVSYNEQFF
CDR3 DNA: TGTGCCAGCAGTTCTCGGACGGTCTCCTACAATGAGCAGTTCTTC

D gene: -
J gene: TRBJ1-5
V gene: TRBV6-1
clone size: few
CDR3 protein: CASRVDGNQPQHF
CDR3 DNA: TGTGCCAGCCGGGTAGATGGGAATCAGCCCCAGCATTTT

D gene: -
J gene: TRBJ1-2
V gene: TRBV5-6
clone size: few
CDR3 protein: CASSALTDSYGYTF
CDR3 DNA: TGTGCCAGCAGCGCCCTAACCGACTCCTATGGCTACACCTTC

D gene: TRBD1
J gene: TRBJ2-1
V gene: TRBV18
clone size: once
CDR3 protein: CASSPPLGQDSYNEQFF
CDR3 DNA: TGTGCCAGCTCACCACCGCTGGGACAGGACTCCTACAATGAGCAGTTCTTC

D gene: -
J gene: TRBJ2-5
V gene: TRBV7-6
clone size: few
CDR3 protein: CASSVGPRETQYF
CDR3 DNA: TGTGCCAGCAGCGTCGGACCTAGGGAGACCCAGTACTTC

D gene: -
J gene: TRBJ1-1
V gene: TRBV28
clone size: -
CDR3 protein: CASKLGGSTEAFF
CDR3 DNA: TGTGCCAGCAAGTTGGGGGGGAGCACTGAAGCTTTCTTT

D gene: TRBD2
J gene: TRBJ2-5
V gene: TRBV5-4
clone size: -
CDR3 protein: CASSSRTSGRARETQYF
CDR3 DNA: TGTGCCAGCAGCTCTCGGACTAGCGGGAGGGCGAGGGAGACCCAGTACTTC